A single sample gave rise to the 5 T cell receptor beta chains below, sequenced in a study of cytomegalovirus exposure and HLA in healthy donors. The protocol was immunoSEQ multiplex PCR, while the TCRdb copy is restricted to in-frame clones and leaves out a portion. In the table there are hundreds of thousands of clones, 90% of which are singletons. Input material: PBMCs. The source of these receptors is a woman aged 25 to 39 in good health and CMV-seronegative.

The V and J genes are TRBV7-9 and TRBJ2-5; TRBD1 matches at 8 bases. The CDR3 has 18 residues. The V and J ends lost 0 bases and 3 bases, in that order; junction bases with no gene match: 12. The germline V gene encodes CDR1 SEHNR and CDR2 FQNEAQ (reference sequence). The CDR3 DNA reads TGTGCCAGCAGCTTAGCGACACATACTCGACAGGGGAAAGAGACCCAGTACTTC. Translating gives CASSLATHTRQGKETQYF.

The V gene is TRBV27, the J gene TRBJ1-1, with 7 bases aligning to TRBD1. The CDR3 spans 15 residues. CDR1 is MNHEY, CDR2 SMNVEV, per germline (reference sequence). The J segment lost 2 bases and the V segment lost 6 bases, leaving 9 bases of the junction unmatched. The CDR3 reads CASSRDSNFNTEAFF. CDR3 in DNA: TGTGCCAGCAGCAGGGACAGCAATTTCAACACTGAAGCTTTCTTT.

The V gene is TRBV4-2, the J gene TRBJ1-1, with D possibly being TRBD1 (5 bases). V was pared by 0 bases and J by 4 bases, with 12 bases between. The CDR3 is 15 amino acids. The germline CDR1 and CDR2 sequences are LGHNA and YNFKEQ. CDR3 bases: TGTGCCAGCAGCCAAGATGGGCTTCAGGGCACTGAAGCTTTCTTT. Translating gives CASSQDGLQGTEAFF.

The chain joins TRBV7-7 to TRBJ2-5; weak D call: TRBD1 (5 bases). CDR3 size: 15 residues. Germline CDR1 SSHAT, CDR2 FNYEAQ (reference sequence). The V end lost 4 bases, the J end lost 2 bases, and 14 bases lay between the germline ends. The CDR3 DNA reads TGTGCCAGCAGCTCTACAGACAGACCGCAAGAGACCCAGTACTTC. This translates into CASSSTDRPQETQYF.

V gene TRBV2 combines with J gene TRBJ1-1; 7 bases fit TRBD1. The CDR3 sequence is 13 residues long. V trimming: 6 bases; J trimming: 1 base; junction bases outside the gene matches: 2. Per germline, CDR1 SNHLY and CDR2 FYNNEI. CDR3 amino acids: CASRNRGNTEAFF. Here the CDR3 DNA reads TGTGCCAGCAGGAACAGGGGGAACACTGAAGCTTTCTTT.